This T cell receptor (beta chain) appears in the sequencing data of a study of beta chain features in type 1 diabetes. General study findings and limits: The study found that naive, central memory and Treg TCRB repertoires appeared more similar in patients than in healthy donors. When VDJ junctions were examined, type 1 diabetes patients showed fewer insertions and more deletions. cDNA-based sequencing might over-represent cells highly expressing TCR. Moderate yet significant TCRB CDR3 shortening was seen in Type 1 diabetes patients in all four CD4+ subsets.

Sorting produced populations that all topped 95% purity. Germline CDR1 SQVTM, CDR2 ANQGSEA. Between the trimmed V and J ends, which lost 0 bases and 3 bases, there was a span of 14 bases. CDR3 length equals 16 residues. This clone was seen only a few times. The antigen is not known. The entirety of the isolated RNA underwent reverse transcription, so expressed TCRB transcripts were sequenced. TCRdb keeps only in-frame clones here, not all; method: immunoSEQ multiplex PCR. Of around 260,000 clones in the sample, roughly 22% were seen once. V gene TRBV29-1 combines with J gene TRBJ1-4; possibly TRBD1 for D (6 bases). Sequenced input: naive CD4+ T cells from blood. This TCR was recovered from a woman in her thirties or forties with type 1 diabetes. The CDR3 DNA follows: TGCAGCGTTGAAGATTGGGGGGGCGAAGCTAATGAAAAACTGTTTTTT. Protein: CSVEDWGGEANEKLFF.